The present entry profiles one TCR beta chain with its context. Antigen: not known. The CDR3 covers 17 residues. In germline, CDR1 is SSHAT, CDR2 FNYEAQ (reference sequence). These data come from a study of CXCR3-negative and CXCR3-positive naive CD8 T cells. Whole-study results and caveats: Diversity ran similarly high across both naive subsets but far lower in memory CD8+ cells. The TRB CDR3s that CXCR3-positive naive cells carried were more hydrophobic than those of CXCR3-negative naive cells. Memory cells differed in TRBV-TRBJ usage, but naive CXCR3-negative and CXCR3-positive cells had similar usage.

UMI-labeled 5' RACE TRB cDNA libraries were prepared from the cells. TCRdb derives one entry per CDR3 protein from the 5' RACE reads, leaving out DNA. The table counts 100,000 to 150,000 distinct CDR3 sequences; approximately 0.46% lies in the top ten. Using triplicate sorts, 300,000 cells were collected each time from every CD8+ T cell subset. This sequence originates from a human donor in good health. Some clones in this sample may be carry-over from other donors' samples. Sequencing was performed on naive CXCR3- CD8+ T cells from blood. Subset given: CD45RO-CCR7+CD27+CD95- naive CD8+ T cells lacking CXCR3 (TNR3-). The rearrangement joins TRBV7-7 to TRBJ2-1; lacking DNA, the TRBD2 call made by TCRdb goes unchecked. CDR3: CASSLTPTSGTRNEQFF.